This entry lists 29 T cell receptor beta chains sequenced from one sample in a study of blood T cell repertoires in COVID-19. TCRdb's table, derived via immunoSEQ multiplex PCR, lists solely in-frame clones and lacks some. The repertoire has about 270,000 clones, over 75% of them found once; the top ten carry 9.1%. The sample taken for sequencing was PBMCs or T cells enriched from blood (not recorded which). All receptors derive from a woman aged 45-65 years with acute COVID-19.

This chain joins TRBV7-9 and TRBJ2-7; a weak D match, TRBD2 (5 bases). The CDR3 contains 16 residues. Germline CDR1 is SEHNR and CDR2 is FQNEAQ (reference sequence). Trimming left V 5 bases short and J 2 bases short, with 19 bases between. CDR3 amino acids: CASSLRGKFDPYEQYF. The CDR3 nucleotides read TGTGCCAGCAGCCTCCGAGGGAAGTTCGACCCCTACGAGCAGTACTTC.

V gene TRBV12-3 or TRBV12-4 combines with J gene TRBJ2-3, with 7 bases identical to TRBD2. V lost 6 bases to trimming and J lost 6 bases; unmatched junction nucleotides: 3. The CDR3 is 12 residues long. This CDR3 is CASSLGGDTQYF. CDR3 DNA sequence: TGTGCCAGCAGCCTCGGGGGGGATACGCAGTATTTT.

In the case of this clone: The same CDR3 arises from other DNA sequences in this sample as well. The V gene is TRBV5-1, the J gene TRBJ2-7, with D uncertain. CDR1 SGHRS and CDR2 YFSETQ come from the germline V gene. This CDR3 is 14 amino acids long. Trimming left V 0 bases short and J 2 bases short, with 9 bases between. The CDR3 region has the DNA TGCGCCAGCAGCTTGGGACAAGGTCCCTACGAGCAGTACTTC. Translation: CASSLGQGPYEQYF.

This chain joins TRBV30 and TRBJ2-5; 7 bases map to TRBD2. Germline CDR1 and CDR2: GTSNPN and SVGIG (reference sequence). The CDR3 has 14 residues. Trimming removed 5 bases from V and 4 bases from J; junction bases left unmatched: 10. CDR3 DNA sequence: TGTGCCTGGTCCCCGGGGGGAGTTGGAGAGACCCAGTACTTC. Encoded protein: CAWSPGGVGETQYF.

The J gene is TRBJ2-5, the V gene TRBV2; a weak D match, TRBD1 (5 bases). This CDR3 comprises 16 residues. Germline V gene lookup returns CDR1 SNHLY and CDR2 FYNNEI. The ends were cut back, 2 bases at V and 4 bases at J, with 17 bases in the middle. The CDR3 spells CASSERASFRGETQYF. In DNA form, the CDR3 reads TGTGCCAGCAGTGAACGGGCCTCATTTAGGGGAGAGACCCAGTACTTC.

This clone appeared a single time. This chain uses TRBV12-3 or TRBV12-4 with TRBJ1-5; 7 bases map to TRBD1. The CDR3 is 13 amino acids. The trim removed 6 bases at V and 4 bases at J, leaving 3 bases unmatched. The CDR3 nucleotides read TGTGCCAGCAGATCGACAGGGAATCAGCCCCAGCATTTT. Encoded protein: CASRSTGNQPQHF.

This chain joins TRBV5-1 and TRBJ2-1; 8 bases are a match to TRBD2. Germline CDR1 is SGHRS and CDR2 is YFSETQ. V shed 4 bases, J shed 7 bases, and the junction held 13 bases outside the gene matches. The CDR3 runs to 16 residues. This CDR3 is CASSVVSGGFRNEQFF. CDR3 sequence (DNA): TGCGCCAGCAGCGTCGTAAGCGGGGGATTTAGGAATGAGCAGTTCTTC.

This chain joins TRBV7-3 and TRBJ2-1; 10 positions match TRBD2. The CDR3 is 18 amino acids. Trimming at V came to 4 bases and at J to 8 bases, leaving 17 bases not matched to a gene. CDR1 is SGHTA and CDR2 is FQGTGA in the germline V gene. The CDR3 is CASSSLLSGGAGIDEQFF. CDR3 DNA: TGTGCCAGCAGCTCCCTCCTAAGCGGGGGGGCCGGAATCGATGAGCAGTTCTTC.

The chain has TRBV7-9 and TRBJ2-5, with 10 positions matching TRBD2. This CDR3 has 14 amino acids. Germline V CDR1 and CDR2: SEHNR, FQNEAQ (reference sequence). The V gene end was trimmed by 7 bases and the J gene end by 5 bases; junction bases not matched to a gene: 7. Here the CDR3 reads CASTFTGLAETQYF. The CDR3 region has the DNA TGTGCCAGCACCTTTACGGGACTAGCGGAGACCCAGTACTTC. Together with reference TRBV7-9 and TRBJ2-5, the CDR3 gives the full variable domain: DTGVSQNPRHKITKRGQNVTFRCDPISEHNRLYWYRQTLGQGPEFLTYFQNEAQLEKSRLLSDRFSAERPKGSFSTLEIQRTEQGDSAMYLCASTFTGLAETQYFGPGTRLLVL.

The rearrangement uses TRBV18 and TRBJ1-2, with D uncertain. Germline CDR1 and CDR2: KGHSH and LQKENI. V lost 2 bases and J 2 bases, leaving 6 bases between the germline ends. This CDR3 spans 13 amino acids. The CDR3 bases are TGTGCCAGCTCACCAGGAGAAAACTATGGCTACACCTTC. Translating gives CASSPGENYGYTF.

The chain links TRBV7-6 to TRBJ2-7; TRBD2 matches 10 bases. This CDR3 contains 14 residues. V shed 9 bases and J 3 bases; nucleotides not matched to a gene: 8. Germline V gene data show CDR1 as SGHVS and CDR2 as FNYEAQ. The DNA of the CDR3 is TGTGCCAGTAGTGGTTGGACTAGCGGCTACGAGCAGTACTTC. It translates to CASSGWTSGYEQYF.

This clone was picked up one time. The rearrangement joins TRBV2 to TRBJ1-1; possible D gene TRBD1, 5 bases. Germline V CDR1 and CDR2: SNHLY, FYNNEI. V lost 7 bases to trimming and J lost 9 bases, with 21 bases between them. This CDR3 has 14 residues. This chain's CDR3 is CASTGDGQHIKAFF. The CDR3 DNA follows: TGTGCCAGCACGGGGGACGGCCAGCATATCAAAGCTTTCTTT.

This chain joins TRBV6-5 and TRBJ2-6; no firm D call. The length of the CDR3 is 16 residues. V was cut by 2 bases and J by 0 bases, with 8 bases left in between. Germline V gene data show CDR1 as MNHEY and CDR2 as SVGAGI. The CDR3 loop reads CASSYDEYSGANVLTF. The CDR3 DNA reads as TGTGCCAGCAGTTACGATGAGTACTCTGGGGCCAACGTCCTGACTTTC.

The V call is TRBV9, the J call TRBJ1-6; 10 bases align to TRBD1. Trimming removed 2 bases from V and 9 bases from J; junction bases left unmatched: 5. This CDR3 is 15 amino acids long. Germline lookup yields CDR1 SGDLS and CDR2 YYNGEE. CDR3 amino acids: CASSVGQGVSSPLHF. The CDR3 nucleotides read TGTGCCAGCAGCGTCGGACAGGGGGTCAGTTCACCCCTCCACTTT.

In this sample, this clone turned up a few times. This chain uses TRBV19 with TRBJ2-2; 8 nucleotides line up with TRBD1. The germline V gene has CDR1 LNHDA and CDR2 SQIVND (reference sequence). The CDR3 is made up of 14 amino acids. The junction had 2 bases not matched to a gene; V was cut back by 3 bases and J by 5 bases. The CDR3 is CASSMTGETGELFF. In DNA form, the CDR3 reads TGTGCCAGTAGTATGACAGGGGAAACCGGGGAGCTGTTTTTT.

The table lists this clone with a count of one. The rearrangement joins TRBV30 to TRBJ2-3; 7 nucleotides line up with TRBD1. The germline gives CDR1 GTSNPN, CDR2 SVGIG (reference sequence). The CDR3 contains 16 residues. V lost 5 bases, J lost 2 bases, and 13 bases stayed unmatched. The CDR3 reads CAWVRTTGDYTDTQYF. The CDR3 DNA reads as TGTGCCTGGGTCCGAACAACAGGGGATTACACAGATACGCAGTATTTT.

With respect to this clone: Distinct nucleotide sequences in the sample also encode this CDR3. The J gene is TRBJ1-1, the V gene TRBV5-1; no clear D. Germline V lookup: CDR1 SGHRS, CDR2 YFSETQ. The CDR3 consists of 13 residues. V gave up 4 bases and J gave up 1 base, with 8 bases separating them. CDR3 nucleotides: TGCGCCAGCAGCCTACGGGAGAACACTGAAGCTTTCTTT. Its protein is CASSLRENTEAFF.

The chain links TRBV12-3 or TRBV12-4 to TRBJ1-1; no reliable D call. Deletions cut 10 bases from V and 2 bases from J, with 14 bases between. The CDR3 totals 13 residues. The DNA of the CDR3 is TGTGCCATCGGTTCAATAAGCAACACTGAAGCTTTCTTT. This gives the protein CAIGSISNTEAFF.

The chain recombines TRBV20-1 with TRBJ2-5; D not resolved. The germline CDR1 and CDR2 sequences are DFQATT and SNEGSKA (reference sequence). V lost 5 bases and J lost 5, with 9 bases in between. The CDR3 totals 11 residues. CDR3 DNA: TGCAGTGCTGCTAAATTGGAGACCCAGTACTTC. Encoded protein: CSAAKLETQYF.

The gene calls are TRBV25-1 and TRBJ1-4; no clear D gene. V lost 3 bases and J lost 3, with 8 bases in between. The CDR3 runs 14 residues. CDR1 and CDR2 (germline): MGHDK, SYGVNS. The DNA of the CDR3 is TGTGCCAGCAGTGACCCTACCGCTAATGAAAAACTGTTTTTT. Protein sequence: CASSDPTANEKLFF.

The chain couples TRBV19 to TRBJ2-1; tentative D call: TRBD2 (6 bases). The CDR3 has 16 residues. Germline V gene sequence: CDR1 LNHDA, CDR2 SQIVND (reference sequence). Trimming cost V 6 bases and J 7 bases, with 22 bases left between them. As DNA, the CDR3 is TGTGCCAGTAGCGTTTCCGGACTGGGCCGGGGGAATGAGCAGTTCTTC. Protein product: CASSVSGLGRGNEQFF.

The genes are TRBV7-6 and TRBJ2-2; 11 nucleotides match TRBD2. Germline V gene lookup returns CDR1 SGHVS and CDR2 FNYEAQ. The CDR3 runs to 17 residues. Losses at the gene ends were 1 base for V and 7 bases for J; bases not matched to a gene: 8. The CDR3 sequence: CASSLVGSGGAGGELFF. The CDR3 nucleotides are TGTGCCAGCAGCTTAGTCGGTAGCGGGGGGGCCGGCGGGGAGCTGTTTTTT.

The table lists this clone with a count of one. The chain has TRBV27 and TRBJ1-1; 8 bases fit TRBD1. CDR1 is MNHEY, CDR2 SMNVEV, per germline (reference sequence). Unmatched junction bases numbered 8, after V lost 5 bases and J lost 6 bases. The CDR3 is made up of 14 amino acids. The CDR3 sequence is CASSPPDRDAEAFF. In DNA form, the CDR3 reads TGTGCCAGCAGTCCCCCGGACAGGGACGCTGAAGCTTTCTTT.

The CDR3 protein is CASSLGRGDTDTQYF. CDR3 in DNA: TGCGCCAGCAGCTTGGGACGGGGGGACACAGATACGCAGTATTTT. The V and J genes are TRBV5-1 and TRBJ2-3; TRBD2 aligns across 7 bases. The CDR3 is 15 residues long. The germline gives CDR1 SGHRS, CDR2 YFSETQ. The V segment lost 0 bases and the J segment 2 bases; nucleotides outside the gene matches: 3.

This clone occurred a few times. The CDR3 nucleotides read TGCAGCGTTGAAGATCCATCCAAATCTGGCTACACCTTC. Amino acids: CSVEDPSKSGYTF. This chain links TRBV29-1 with TRBJ1-2; D is ambiguous. CDR3 length equals 13 residues. V lost 0 bases and J 7 bases, leaving 12 bases between the germline ends. Germline V gene lookup returns CDR1 SQVTM and CDR2 ANQGSEA.

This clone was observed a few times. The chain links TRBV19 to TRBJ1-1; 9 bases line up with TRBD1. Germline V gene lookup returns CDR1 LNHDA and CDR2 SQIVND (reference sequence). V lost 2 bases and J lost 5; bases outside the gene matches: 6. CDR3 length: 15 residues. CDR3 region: CASSIPTGGWTEAFF. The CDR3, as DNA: TGTGCCAGTAGTATACCCACAGGGGGCTGGACTGAAGCTTTCTTT. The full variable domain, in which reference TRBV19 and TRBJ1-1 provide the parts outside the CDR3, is DGGITQSPKYLFRKEGQNVTLSCEQNLNHDAMYWYRQDPGQGLRLIYYSQIVNDFQKGDIAEGYSVSREKKESFPLTVTSAQKNPTAFYLCASSIPTGGWTEAFFGQGTRLTVV.

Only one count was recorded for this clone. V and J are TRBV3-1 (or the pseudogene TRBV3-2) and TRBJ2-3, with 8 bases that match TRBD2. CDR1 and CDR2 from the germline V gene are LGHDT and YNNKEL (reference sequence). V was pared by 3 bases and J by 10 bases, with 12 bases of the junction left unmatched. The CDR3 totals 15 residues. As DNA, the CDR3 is TGTGCCAGCAGCCAGGCGCGGGGGGCCCCGAGGGCGCAGTATTTT. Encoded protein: CASSQARGAPRAQYF.

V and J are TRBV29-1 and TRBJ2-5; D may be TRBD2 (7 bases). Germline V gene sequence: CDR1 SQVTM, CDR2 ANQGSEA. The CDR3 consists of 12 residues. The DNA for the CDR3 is TGCAGTGCTGGGAGGGGGTCTACGACCCAGTACTTC. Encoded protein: CSAGRGSTTQYF.

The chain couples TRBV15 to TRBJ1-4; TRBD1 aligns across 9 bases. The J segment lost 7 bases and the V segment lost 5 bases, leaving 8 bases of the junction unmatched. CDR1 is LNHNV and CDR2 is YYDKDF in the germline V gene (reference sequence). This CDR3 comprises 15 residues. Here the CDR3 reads CATSPTGGLFEKLFF. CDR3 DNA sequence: TGTGCCACCAGCCCGACAGGGGGTCTTTTTGAAAAACTGTTTTTT. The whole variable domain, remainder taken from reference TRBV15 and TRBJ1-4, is DAMVIQNPRYQVTQFGKPVTLSCSQTLNHNVMYWYQQKSSQAPKLLFHYYDKDFNNEADTPDNFQSRRPNTSFCFLDIRSPGLGDTAMYLCATSPTGGLFEKLFFGSGTQLSVL.